This is a list of T cell receptor beta chains from one sample in a study of T cell responses to AZD1222 COVID-19 vaccine. Clones were sequenced by immunoSEQ multiplex PCR, and TCRdb holds only the in-frame ones, with some missing. Of tens of thousands of clones in the sample, 60% to 85% were seen once. The starting material was peripheral blood, obtained on day 0 of AZD1222 vaccination. Source of these receptors: an adult in good health. CDR3s leave out the opening cysteine and the closing phenylalanine or tryptophan. Clone size is shown for a subset of rows, as once, few, many or a class of expanded clone.

j_call: TRBJ2-1; clone_size: once; v_call: TRBV2; cdr3_aa: ASSDGSPNRI
j_call: TRBJ2-7; clone_size: .; v_call: TRBV28; cdr3_aa: ASSLGAAGTYEQY
j_call: TRBJ1-4; clone_size: .; v_call: TRBV15; cdr3_aa: ATGHRGTGNEKLF
j_call: TRBJ1-1; clone_size: .; v_call: TRBV18; cdr3_aa: ASSPGTGETEAF
j_call: TRBJ1-6; clone_size: .; v_call: TRBV7-2; cdr3_aa: ASSLREVSNSPLH
j_call: TRBJ1-5; clone_size: few; v_call: TRBV10-3; cdr3_aa: AISAQGGGQPQH
j_call: TRBJ2-1; clone_size: few; v_call: TRBV7-9; cdr3_aa: ASSQGLQMDNEQF
j_call: TRBJ1-4; clone_size: .; v_call: TRBV3-1/TRBV3-2; cdr3_aa: ASSRQAKKLF
j_call: TRBJ1-1; clone_size: once; v_call: TRBV30; cdr3_aa: AWEQVMNTEAF
j_call: TRBJ1-2; clone_size: .; v_call: TRBV5-1; cdr3_aa: ASAPGQGIEGYT
j_call: TRBJ1-1; clone_size: .; v_call: TRBV10-3; cdr3_aa: AIRSTGTTEAF
j_call: TRBJ1-5; clone_size: few; v_call: TRBV9; cdr3_aa: ASSREVSNQPQH
j_call: TRBJ1-1; clone_size: .; v_call: TRBV28; cdr3_aa: ASSLPGRARTEAF
j_call: TRBJ1-3; clone_size: .; v_call: TRBV9; cdr3_aa: ASSASKDGWNTIY
j_call: TRBJ2-7; clone_size: .; v_call: TRBV11-2; cdr3_aa: ASSARTLSSYEQY
j_call: TRBJ1-5; clone_size: .; v_call: TRBV6-2/TRBV6-3; cdr3_aa: ASSYWAGTYSNQPQH
j_call: TRBJ2-7; clone_size: .; v_call: TRBV6-2/TRBV6-3; cdr3_aa: ASSPFYEQY
j_call: TRBJ2-7; clone_size: .; v_call: TRBV7-9; cdr3_aa: ASSFYRGTEVYEQY
j_call: TRBJ2-2; clone_size: .; v_call: TRBV21-1; cdr3_aa: ASSNGTENTGELF
j_call: TRBJ2-5; clone_size: .; v_call: TRBV10-2; cdr3_aa: ASSDSWDRGRETQY
j_call: TRBJ1-5; clone_size: .; v_call: TRBV9; cdr3_aa: ASSVGQGRNQPQH
j_call: TRBJ1-4; clone_size: once; v_call: TRBV19; cdr3_aa: AISTGSQEKLF
j_call: TRBJ1-2; clone_size: .; v_call: TRBV28; cdr3_aa: ASDGNSYGYT
j_call: TRBJ2-3; clone_size: .; v_call: TRBV3-1/TRBV3-2; cdr3_aa: ASSQGTGALDTQY
j_call: TRBJ2-1; clone_size: .; v_call: TRBV7-8; cdr3_aa: ASSPRGGMVRRGPYNEQF
j_call: TRBJ2-7; clone_size: .; v_call: TRBV28; cdr3_aa: ASSSGTGAYEQY
j_call: TRBJ2-2; clone_size: .; v_call: TRBV29-1; cdr3_aa: SVILAVNTGELF
j_call: TRBJ1-1; clone_size: .; v_call: TRBV11-3; cdr3_aa: ASSRTTDAF
j_call: TRBJ2-1; clone_size: medium-sized; v_call: TRBV11-2; cdr3_aa: ASSFDPWVAQF
j_call: TRBJ2-5; clone_size: few; v_call: TRBV6-6; cdr3_aa: ASTGTSVQETQY
j_call: TRBJ2-2; clone_size: .; v_call: TRBV6-4; cdr3_aa: ASSDSGADTGELF
j_call: TRBJ1-2; clone_size: few; v_call: TRBV9; cdr3_aa: ASSPGSGGYT
j_call: TRBJ1-1; clone_size: .; v_call: TRBV5-5; cdr3_aa: ASSKIYRDRVLNTEAF
j_call: TRBJ2-7; clone_size: few; v_call: TRBV7-8; cdr3_aa: ASSPRFGTVTSYEQY
j_call: TRBJ2-5; clone_size: few; v_call: TRBV19; cdr3_aa: ASDTGTGQIN
j_call: TRBJ1-2; clone_size: .; v_call: TRBV18; cdr3_aa: ASSPRAGTGDGYT
j_call: TRBJ2-1; clone_size: .; v_call: TRBV5-1; cdr3_aa: ASSGSSGVSNEQF
j_call: TRBJ1-5; clone_size: few; v_call: TRBV28; cdr3_aa: ASRQGGQPQH
j_call: TRBJ1-1; clone_size: .; v_call: TRBV6-5; cdr3_aa: ASFQGQGASSF
j_call: TRBJ2-7; clone_size: .; v_call: TRBV6-2/TRBV6-3; cdr3_aa: ASRSGTGSYEQY
j_call: TRBJ1-5; clone_size: .; v_call: TRBV28; cdr3_aa: ASSSDRGNQPQH
j_call: TRBJ1-6; clone_size: medium-sized; v_call: TRBV10-3; cdr3_aa: AISGDSYNSPLH
j_call: TRBJ2-7; clone_size: .; v_call: TRBV4-2; cdr3_aa: ASSPGAGGLKIGPYEQY
j_call: TRBJ2-3; clone_size: .; v_call: TRBV6-5; cdr3_aa: SSGDSTDTQY
j_call: TRBJ2-3; clone_size: .; v_call: TRBV24-1; cdr3_aa: ATSDGGQGTDTQY
j_call: TRBJ2-3; clone_size: .; v_call: TRBV6-5; cdr3_aa: ASSPRGTADTQY
j_call: TRBJ2-1; clone_size: .; v_call: TRBV7-2; cdr3_aa: ASSSRDGNRDEQF
j_call: TRBJ1-5; clone_size: .; v_call: TRBV7-8; cdr3_aa: ASSLAGGSNQPQH
j_call: TRBJ1-1; clone_size: .; v_call: TRBV28; cdr3_aa: ASSLQVNTEAF
j_call: TRBJ2-1; clone_size: .; v_call: TRBV19; cdr3_aa: ASSPQVNSYNEQF
j_call: TRBJ1-1; clone_size: .; v_call: TRBV28; cdr3_aa: ASTLRGEAF
j_call: TRBJ2-2; clone_size: once; v_call: TRBV7-8; cdr3_aa: ASSLVQANTGELF
j_call: TRBJ1-2; clone_size: .; v_call: TRBV6-6; cdr3_aa: ASSYEGEGYGYT
j_call: TRBJ2-6; clone_size: .; v_call: TRBV24-1; cdr3_aa: ATSAGANVLT
j_call: TRBJ2-5; clone_size: .; v_call: TRBV5-1; cdr3_aa: ASSSLGQETQY
j_call: TRBJ2-1; clone_size: .; v_call: TRBV7-3; cdr3_aa: ASSLTRDLQDEQF
j_call: TRBJ1-1; clone_size: .; v_call: TRBV5-4; cdr3_aa: ASSLGGQGDTEAF
j_call: TRBJ1-2; clone_size: .; v_call: TRBV28; cdr3_aa: ATAGTGGANYGYT